This T cell receptor beta chain was sequenced for a study of T cells after yellow fever vaccination. Broader study findings: It was a small share of clonotypes that appeared in both CD4 and CD8 compartments. Bulk-population clonotypes that are abundant could appear as contaminants in FACS-sorted repertoires.

V lost 4 bases to trimming and J lost 6 bases; unmatched junction nucleotides: 7. The CDR3 is made up of 15 amino acids. Germline CDR1 reads SGHRS; CDR2 reads YFSETQ. One entry per CDR3 protein, called by TCRdb with MiXCR from the 5' RACE reads. The sample includes hundreds of thousands of distinct CDR3 sequences, about 12% of them seen just once. Comments on this clonotype: The antigen is not known.

This material consisted of PBMCs, taken on the day of the yellow fever booster vaccination. The TCR sequence derives from a man aged 25 to 40 who received the YFV17D yellow fever vaccine. The rearrangement joins TRBV5-1 to TRBJ2-1; 10 bases match TRBD1. The CDR3 sequence is CASSTGQGELNEQFF. CDR3 bases: TGCGCCAGCAGCACCGGACAGGGGGAGCTCAATGAGCAGTTCTTC.